The table lists the clone carrying this T cell receptor beta chain with a few counts. The antigen is unknown. The data stem from a study of shared clonotypes between healthy human individuals. For the study at large: Each donor contributed plates that comprised three CD4 naive, three CD4 memory, two CD8 naive and one CD8 memory.

V lost 1 base, J lost 7 bases, and 7 bases stayed unmatched. From germline, CDR1 is SQVTM and CDR2 ANQGSEA. The CDR3 runs to 16 residues. Study-level points and caveats: Specimens sampled were limited to blood, with tissue repertoires likely differing. A few donors shared around 5.2% of their naive CD4 clonotypes.

Profiled with immunoSEQ multiplex PCR; TCRdb holds only in-frame clones, not every one. The sample has about 960,000 clones, 70% to 85% seen once. This chain joins TRBV29-1 and TRBJ2-1, with 13 positions matching TRBD2. The sequence was collected from a man between 18 and 29 years old in good health. Sequences were obtained from memory CD4+ T cells sorted from blood. Specified subset: CD45RA-negative fraction. CDR3 protein: CSVEALAGGAPNEQFF. The CDR3 bases are TGCAGCGTTGAAGCACTAGCGGGGGGGGCCCCAAATGAGCAGTTCTTC.